This T cell receptor (beta chain) was sequenced for a study of regulatory T cells in long-lasting Graves disease. Study-wide points: Persistent cases favored TRBV28, TRBJ1-2 and TRBJ2-5.

According to the study, TCR beta libraries were built with iRepertoire HTBI primers and CDR3-region Arm-PCR. Each CDR3 protein is one row after TCRdb ran MiXCR on the multiplex PCR reads. The table records some 280,000 distinct CDR3 sequences, roughly a fifth of them present only once. Germline V gene lookup returns CDR1 MDHEN and CDR2 SYDVKM. This CDR3 spans 15 amino acids. Trimming took 6 bases from V and 3 from J, leaving 17 bases between them. This clonotype was found a few times. Its cognate antigen is unknown. Time point meaning: persistent/refractory GD, antithyroid drugs over 5 years with positive TRAb. Making the TCR library involved RNA that had been extracted from PBMCs.

The input for sequencing was peripheral blood mononuclear cells (PBMCs), taken when the disease was refractory, from a patient treated with antithyroid drugs. This TCR came from a female donor with Graves disease. This rearrangement joins TRBV28 to TRBJ1-2; D perhaps matches TRBD1 (5 bases). CDR3 nucleotides: TGTGCCAGCAGCCGCCGGGACGGGGTCGACTATGGCTACACCTTC. The encoded protein is CASSRRDGVDYGYTF.